The 26 T cell receptor beta chains presented below share a single source sample, sequenced in a study of blood T cell repertoires in COVID-19. The data were produced by immunoSEQ multiplex PCR, yet TCRdb's version contains in-frame clones alone and is incomplete. This table has about 200,000 clones, 70% to 90% appearing once. The sequenced sample was peripheral blood. The receptor source for this set is a woman between 45 and 65 years old with active or convalescent COVID-19.

The rearrangement uses TRBV6-2 or TRBV6-3 and TRBJ1-6, with D maybe TRBD1 (5 bases). Trimming removed 2 bases from V and 6 bases from J, with 11 bases in between. The CDR3 loop spans 15 amino acids. The germline V gene encodes CDR1 MNHEY and CDR2 SVGEGT. CDR3 DNA sequence: TGTGCCAGCAGTTACCGGACACCCGTTAATTCACCCCTCCACTTT. Translated: CASSYRTPVNSPLHF.

The V call is TRBV27, the J call TRBJ1-1; D is unclear. The germline CDR1 and CDR2 sequences are MNHEY and SMNVEV (reference sequence). The CDR3 extends over 17 amino acids. The V gene lost 5 bases and the J gene lost 4 bases, with 23 bases spanning the gap. For the CDR3, the DNA is TGTGCCAGCAGTCCCCCGGGTTTCGGCTGGCCGGGCACTGAAGCTTTCTTT. This sequence encodes CASSPPGFGWPGTEAFF.

The chain is built from TRBV5-4 and TRBJ1-1; perhaps TRBD1 as D (5 bases). The CDR3 contains 15 residues. V dropped 1 base and J dropped 1 base, with 11 bases sitting between them. The germline V gene has CDR1 SGHNT and CDR2 YYREEE (reference sequence). CDR3 in DNA: TGTGCCAGCAGCTTGCCCTCGGGGGGGAACACTGAAGCTTTCTTT. Amino acid sequence: CASSLPSGGNTEAFF.

The rearrangement links TRBV7-7 to TRBJ2-2; 7 bases fit TRBD1. CDR3 length: 13 amino acids. The V gene end was trimmed by 5 bases and the J gene end by 5 bases; junction bases not matched to a gene: 2. Germline V gene data show CDR1 as SSHAT and CDR2 as FNYEAQ (reference sequence). This CDR3 reads CASSPGQTGELFF. CDR3 bases: TGTGCCAGCAGCCCGGGACAGACCGGGGAGCTGTTTTTT.

The chain recombines TRBV7-9 with TRBJ2-7; D is uncertain. Germline CDR1 reads SEHNR; CDR2 reads FQNEAQ (reference sequence). The CDR3 has 15 amino acids. The V gene lost 0 bases and the J gene lost 1 base, with 10 bases spanning the gap. CDR3 bases: TGTGCCAGCAGCTTAGCGCTAGGTGGTTCCTACGAGCAGTACTTC. It encodes CASSLALGGSYEQYF.

This clone showed up just once. The chain has TRBV6-5 and TRBJ2-1; D call uncertain. V lost 0 bases and J 8 bases, leaving 2 bases between the germline ends. This CDR3 has 11 residues. Germline V gene sequence: CDR1 MNHEY, CDR2 SVGAGI. CDR3 bases: TGTGCCAGCAGTTACTCCGATGAGCAGTTCTTC. Its protein is CASSYSDEQFF.

This chain uses TRBV5-5 with TRBJ1-2, with TRBD1 matching over 8 bases. With V trimmed by 4 bases and J by 4 bases, 0 bases remained unmatched. Germline-derived CDR1 and CDR2 are SGHKS and YYEKEE (reference sequence). This CDR3 region has 12 residues. CDR3 nucleotide sequence: TGTGCCAGCAGCACAGGGGGCTATGGCTACACCTTC. It specifies CASSTGGYGYTF. The variable domain in full, completed from reference TRBV5-5 and TRBJ1-2, reads DAGVTQSPTHLIKTRGQQVTLRCSPISGHKSVSWYQQVLGQGPQFIFQYYEKEERGRGNFPDRFSARQFPNYSSELNVNALLLGDSALYLCASSTGGYGYTFGSGTRLTVV.

V usage is TRBV6-5 and J usage is TRBJ1-5; no clear D. This CDR3 spans 15 amino acids. V lost 8 bases and J lost 7, with 21 bases in between. Germline-derived CDR1 and CDR2 are MNHEY and SVGAGI. The CDR3 DNA reads TGTGCCAGCTCCCGGAACGGTTTAGAGGGACAGCCCCAGCATTTT. This sequence encodes CASSRNGLEGQPQHF.

The gene calls are TRBV5-1 and TRBJ1-6, with TRBD1 matching 7 bases. After removal of 6 bases from V and 7 bases from J, the junction contained 7 bases not matched to a gene. CDR1 SGHRS and CDR2 YFSETQ come from the germline V gene. This CDR3 has 14 residues. For the CDR3, the DNA is TGCGCCAGCAACCCGGGACAGCCGAATTCACCCCTCCACTTT. The encoded protein is CASNPGQPNSPLHF.

The gene calls are TRBV9 and TRBJ1-1; 11 bases agree with TRBD1. The V segment lost 0 bases and the J segment 0 bases; nucleotides outside the gene matches: 4. The germline V gene has CDR1 SGDLS and CDR2 YYNGEE. The CDR3 has 17 residues. Written as DNA, the CDR3 is TGTGCCAGCAGCGTAGCGGGACAGGGGGTCATGAACACTGAAGCTTTCTTT. Translated, it gives CASSVAGQGVMNTEAFF.

The genes are TRBV10-2 and TRBJ1-2, with D possibly matching TRBD1 (5 bases). V lost 7 bases and J lost 4, with 22 bases in between. CDR3 length equals 16 residues. Germline V gene lookup returns CDR1 WSHSY and CDR2 SAAADI. The DNA for the CDR3 is TGCGCCAGCACCCTATCGGCAGGGATCGTGGGCTATGGCTACACCTTC. Translation gives CASTLSAGIVGYGYTF.

The chain uses TRBV7-9 and TRBJ2-7, with 11 bases aligning to TRBD2. This CDR3 spans 17 amino acids. Unmatched junction bases numbered 10, after V lost 4 bases and J lost 2 bases. From germline, CDR1 is SEHNR and CDR2 FQNEAQ (reference sequence). CDR3 coding DNA: TGTGCCAGCAGCTACTCGGGAGGGACTAGCGGAACCTACGAGCAGTACTTC. Translation: CASSYSGGTSGTYEQYF.

This CDR3 reads CASSEAGAGVDTQYF. The DNA for the CDR3 is TGCGCCAGCAGTGAAGCGGGCGCCGGAGTAGATACGCAGTATTTT. V usage is TRBV10-1 and J usage is TRBJ2-3; D is perhaps TRBD2 (6 bases). The V gene's germline CDR1 is WNHNN and CDR2 SYGVQD (reference sequence). This CDR3 contains 15 residues. V was shortened by 3 bases and J by 5 bases, with 15 bases between the two germline ends.

CDR3 sequence reads: CASSFRSRNTIYF. Here the CDR3 DNA reads TGTGCCAGCAGTTTCAGGTCCAGAAACACCATATATTTT. The rearrangement joins TRBV28 to TRBJ1-3; D not certain. CDR3 length: 13 amino acids. V was trimmed by 3 bases and J by 5 bases, leaving 8 bases between them. From germline, CDR1 is MDHEN and CDR2 SYDVKM.

The V and J genes are TRBV5-4 and TRBJ2-5; D ambiguous. Looked up from germline, CDR1 is SGHNT and CDR2 is YYREEE (reference sequence). This CDR3 region has 14 residues. With 2 bases removed from V and 1 base from J, the gap between germline ends came to 9 bases. This CDR3 is CASSLTVAQETQYF. The CDR3, as DNA: TGTGCCAGCAGCTTAACAGTCGCCCAAGAGACCCAGTACTTC.

This clone has a single count. This chain connects TRBV28 to TRBJ1-2, with D tentatively TRBD1 (6 bases). The CDR3 totals 14 residues. Germline-derived CDR1 and CDR2 are MDHEN and SYDVKM. Trimming pared 6 bases from V and 8 bases from J, leaving 19 bases between. The CDR3 loop is CASRHRVKSIGYTF. The DNA for the CDR3 is TGTGCCAGCAGGCACAGGGTTAAGTCGATCGGCTACACCTTC.

The DNA for the CDR3 is TGTGCCAGCAGTTTTAGGGGTGCAACTAATGAAAAACTGTTTTTT. This codes for CASSFRGATNEKLFF. V gene TRBV28 combines with J gene TRBJ1-4, with TRBD1 as a possible D gene (5 bases). Looked up from germline, CDR1 is MDHEN and CDR2 is SYDVKM. The V end was cut by 3 bases, the J end by 0 bases, with 8 bases between. This CDR3 region has 15 residues. Drawing the rest from reference TRBV28 and TRBJ1-4, the complete variable domain is DVKVTQSSRYLVKRTGEKVFLECVQDMDHENMFWYRQDPGLGLRLIYFSYDVKMKEKGDIPEGYSVSREKKERFSLILESASTNQTSMYLCASSFRGATNEKLFFGSGTQLSVL.

Turning to this clone: Different DNA sequences within this sample yield the same CDR3. The V call is TRBV5-1, the J call TRBJ1-2, with D perhaps matching TRBD1 (5 bases). V was clipped by 7 bases and J by 5 bases, with 12 bases between them. Germline V gene sequence: CDR1 SGHRS, CDR2 YFSETQ. This CDR3 has 12 residues. The CDR3 bases are TGCGCCAGCTCGGCCGGGGGATATGGCTACACCTTC. Amino acid sequence: CASSAGGYGYTF.

In its sample, this clone was seen once. At the DNA level, this CDR3 is encoded by other sequences in the same sample as well. The chain employs TRBV28 and TRBJ1-1; D is possibly TRBD1 (5 bases). The CDR3 consists of 14 residues. V gave up 6 bases and J gave up 0 bases, with 11 bases separating them. The V gene's germline CDR1 is MDHEN and CDR2 SYDVKM. CDR3 nucleotides: TGTGCCAGCAGCTCAGGGTCCATGAACACTGAAGCTTTCTTT. Its protein product is CASSSGSMNTEAFF.

V and J are TRBV19 and TRBJ1-2; 7 bases are a match to TRBD1. In germline, CDR1 is LNHDA, CDR2 SQIVND (reference sequence). The CDR3 runs 14 residues. V was pared by 5 bases and J by 8 bases, with 11 bases of the junction left unmatched. CDR3 protein: CASSLSGGSGGYTF. CDR3 DNA: TGTGCCAGTAGTCTGTCAGGGGGAAGTGGCGGCTACACCTTC. The whole variable domain, filled in from reference TRBV19 and TRBJ1-2, reads DGGITQSPKYLFRKEGQNVTLSCEQNLNHDAMYWYRQDPGQGLRLIYYSQIVNDFQKGDIAEGYSVSREKKESFPLTVTSAQKNPTAFYLCASSLSGGSGGYTFGSGTRLTVV.

This sequence joins TRBV4-2 and TRBJ2-7; D remains ambiguous. CDR1 and CDR2 from the germline V gene are LGHNA and YNFKEQ. Trimming pared 1 base from V and 0 bases from J, leaving 7 bases between. The CDR3 covers 14 residues. CDR3 in DNA: TGTGCCAGCAGCCAAGCCGGTGACTCCTACGAGCAGTACTTC. This codes for CASSQAGDSYEQYF.

This clone has a handful of counts. This chain uses TRBV6-1 with TRBJ1-2, with D possibly matching TRBD1 (6 bases). This CDR3 region has 16 residues. The germline CDR1 and CDR2 sequences are MNHNS and SASEGT. Trimming removed 0 bases at V and 4 bases at J, with 15 bases between. In DNA, the CDR3 is TGTGCCAGCAGTGAAGCCCTAAGTCAGGGGAGCTATGGCTACACCTTC. This sequence encodes CASSEALSQGSYGYTF.

As DNA, the CDR3 is TGTGCCAGCAGTGACGCGGGAGAGGCAGATACGCAGTATTTT. Translating gives CASSDAGEADTQYF. The chain joins TRBV6-4 to TRBJ2-3; 7 bases agree with TRBD2. CDR1 and CDR2 from the germline V gene are MRHNA and SNTAGT. V shed 2 bases, J shed 4 bases, and the junction held 3 bases outside the gene matches. CDR3 length equals 14 residues.

The chain couples TRBV5-1 to TRBJ1-2; no clear D gene. V was clipped by 0 bases and J by 4 bases, with 7 bases between them. CDR1 is SGHRS, CDR2 YFSETQ, per germline. CDR3 size: 13 residues. CDR3 amino acids: CASSLGAGYGYTF. DNA for the CDR3: TGCGCCAGCAGCTTGGGGGCCGGCTATGGCTACACCTTC.

This rearrangement joins TRBV10-1 to TRBJ2-4, with 8 bases aligning to TRBD2. The length of the CDR3 is 13 residues. With V trimmed by 3 bases and J by 9 bases, 4 bases remained unmatched. The V gene's germline CDR1 is WNHNN and CDR2 SYGVQD (reference sequence). The CDR3 reads CASSEDGRGIQYF. Here the CDR3 DNA reads TGCGCCAGCAGTGAAGACGGGAGGGGCATTCAGTACTTC.

CDR3 coding DNA: TGTGCCAGCAGCGTAGGCAAGGCTAGCGGGAAGAACACCGGGGAGCTGTTTTTT. Translating it yields CASSVGKASGKNTGELFF. This chain uses TRBV9 with TRBJ2-2, with 9 bases that match TRBD2. CDR3 length: 18 residues. Germline V gene lookup returns CDR1 SGDLS and CDR2 YYNGEE. The V segment lost 0 bases and the J segment 1 base; nucleotides outside the gene matches: 7.